The T cell receptor (beta chain) described here comes from a study of T cell changes during pregnancy in multiple sclerosis. The CDR3 has 13 amino acids. With 0 bases removed from V and 5 bases from J, the gap between germline ends came to 8 bases. Germline CDR1 is SGHRS and CDR2 is YFSETQ. This clone was recorded a few times. TCRdb keeps only in-frame clones here, not all; method: immunoSEQ multiplex PCR. In the table there are about 22,000 clones, approximately 91% of which are singletons. This sample comprised CD4+ T cells from peripheral blood mononuclear cells, obtained after pregnancy. The V gene is TRBV5-1, the J gene TRBJ2-5; possibly TRBD2 for D (5 bases). The receptor's source is a female donor in good health, enrolled as a control in a pregnancy study. Written as DNA, the CDR3 is TGCGCCAGCAGCTTGGCGTCGGGGGAGACCCAGTACTTC. Amino acid sequence: CASSLASGETQYF. Full variable domain (remainder filled in from reference TRBV5-1 and TRBJ2-5): KAGVTQTPRYLIKTRGQQVTLSCSPISGHRSVSWYQQTPGQGLQFLFEYFSETQRNKGNFPGRFSGRQFSNSRSEMNVSTLELGDSALYLCASSLASGETQYFGPGTRLLVL.